Shown below are 10 T cell receptor beta chains from a single sample sequenced in a study of beta chain features in type 1 diabetes (dated by TCRdb to between 2017 and 2018). Overall results and qualifications from the work: In all four CD4+ subsets, TCRB CDR3 length was moderately but significantly shorter in type 1 diabetes patients.

Antigens of these TCRs are unknown. Library generation was performed with the immunoSEQ multiplex PCR assay. The entire isolated RNA was reverse transcribed using the High Capacity cDNA Reverse Transcription Kit, and thus expressed TCRB transcripts were sequenced. Drawn from immuneACCESS, this table holds only the in-frame rearrangements with V and J called that TCRdb kept. Clones are partly lost; checked studies trace under half to an unresolved V gene and leave the rest unexplained. A total of some 350,000 clones appear in this sample, roughly a tenth of them only once. The ten largest account for about 0.6% of the sample. Source material: central memory CD4+ T cells from blood. These receptors were taken from a man aged 30 to 45 with type 1 diabetes.

V usage is TRBV11-2 and J usage is TRBJ2-5, with TRBD1 as a possible D gene (5 bases). V lost 2 bases and J lost 2, with 12 bases in between. Germline CDR1 reads SGHAT; CDR2 reads FQNNGV. The CDR3 totals 15 residues. The CDR3: CASSLMVRTQETQYF. DNA for the CDR3: TGTGCCAGCAGCTTAATGGTCAGGACACAAGAGACCCAGTACTTC.

The chain has TRBV11-3 and TRBJ2-1; 8 bases align to TRBD1. The CDR3 extends over 14 amino acids. Unmatched junction bases numbered 3, after V lost 5 bases and J lost 3 bases. Germline CDR1 SGHNT, CDR2 YENEEA. CDR3 DNA: TGTGCCAGCAGCCACGGGACAGGCTACAATGAGCAGTTCTTC. It is translated as CASSHGTGYNEQFF.

The rearrangement joins TRBV28 to TRBJ1-5; a possible D gene is TRBD1 (6 bases). Trimming cost V 4 bases and J 0 bases, with 13 bases left between them. Germline CDR1 reads MDHEN; CDR2 reads SYDVKM. The CDR3 runs to 16 residues. The CDR3 sequence is CASSWGTHYSNQPQHF. CDR3 nucleotide sequence: TGTGCCAGCAGTTGGGGGACACACTATAGCAATCAGCCCCAGCATTTT.

This sequence joins TRBV5-1 and TRBJ1-4, with TRBD1 matching over 9 bases. The CDR3 has 14 amino acids. Unmatched junction bases numbered 6, after V lost 4 bases and J lost 8 bases. Germline V lookup: CDR1 SGHRS, CDR2 YFSETQ. Here the CDR3 reads CASSPTGGGEKLFF. The DNA of the CDR3 is TGCGCCAGCAGCCCTACAGGGGGCGGAGAAAAACTGTTTTTT.

This clone was seen a handful of times. The rearrangement joins TRBV10-3 to TRBJ2-7, with D possibly called TRBD1 or TRBD2 (5 bases each). Per the germline V gene, CDR1 is ENHRY and CDR2 is SYGVKD. This CDR3 is 15 amino acids long. Trimming took off 1 base at V and 0 bases at J, with 10 bases between the two ends. The CDR3 DNA reads as TGTGCCATCAGTGAGTTGCCAGGGAGCTCCTACGAGCAGTACTTC. This translates into CAISELPGSSYEQYF.

J is TRBJ2-7 and V is TRBV5-4, with 8 bases fitting TRBD2. This CDR3 region has 15 residues. Per the germline V gene, CDR1 is SGHNT and CDR2 is YYREEE (reference sequence). Unmatched junction bases numbered 8, after V lost 4 bases and J lost 2 bases. CDR3 coding DNA: TGTGCCAGCAGCCAAGCGACTAGCGAGGCCTACGAGCAGTACTTC. Its protein product is CASSQATSEAYEQYF.

This chain connects TRBV4-3 to TRBJ2-5; D is possibly TRBD1 or TRBD2 (6 bases each). V was trimmed by 4 bases and J by 2 bases, leaving 11 bases between them. The CDR3 contains 14 residues. CDR1 LGHNA and CDR2 YSLEER come from the germline V gene. CDR3 DNA sequence: TGCGCCAGCAGCCTTCGAGGGGGGCAAGAGACCCAGTACTTC. This encodes CASSLRGGQETQYF.

This chain links TRBV11-1 with TRBJ2-7, with TRBD1 identical over 7 bases. Unmatched junction bases numbered 10, after V lost 2 bases and J lost 6 bases. Germline V CDR1 and CDR2: SGHAT, FQDESV (reference sequence). This CDR3 is built from 15 residues. CDR3 sequence: CASSLNRGQSGEQYF. CDR3 DNA: TGTGCCAGCAGCTTAAACAGGGGCCAGTCTGGCGAGCAGTACTTC.

This clone was counted many times. The V and J genes are TRBV10-3 and TRBJ2-7; 9 bases are a match to TRBD2. The CDR3 is 14 amino acids. V was clipped by 6 bases and J by 2 bases; unmatched bases: 5. Germline V gives CDR1 ENHRY, CDR2 SYGVKD. Here the CDR3 reads CAISPREGAYEQYF. DNA of the CDR3: TGTGCCATCAGCCCGCGGGAGGGGGCCTACGAGCAGTACTTC.

This sequence joins TRBV28 and TRBJ2-1; D is ambiguous. CDR1 is MDHEN and CDR2 is SYDVKM in the germline V gene. Trimming removed 5 bases at V and 7 bases at J, with 6 bases between. This CDR3 is 11 amino acids long. The CDR3 sequence: CASSGPNEQFF. The CDR3 DNA reads as TGTGCCAGCAGTGGCCCTAATGAGCAGTTCTTC.